This is a list of T cell receptor beta chains from one sample in a study of T cell changes during pregnancy in multiple sclerosis. Measured with immunoSEQ multiplex PCR; TCRdb has only the in-frame clones, and not every one. Altogether under 65,000 clones are present, about nine tenths being singletons, with the ten largest covering more than 1.2%. The sequenced sample was peripheral blood, obtained in the second trimester of pregnancy. These receptors came from a female donor with multiple sclerosis, enrolled in a pregnancy study. CDR3s include the opening cysteine and the closing phenylalanine or tryptophan. A D gene is named only where the DNA matches it firmly. Expanded clones get a size class; other rows say once, few or many, or leave the size out.

>TRBV2|-|TRBJ2-3|TRBD2
TGTGCCAGCAGTGTGAGCATTCCGGGAGGCCTCACAGATACGCAGTATTTT
CASSVSIPGGLTDTQYF
>TRBV19|once|TRBJ1-5|-
TGTGCCAGTAGTATTCCGAGGCATTACAATCAGCCCCAGCATTTT
CASSIPRHYNQPQHF
>TRBV5-1|once|TRBJ1-1|TRBD1
TGCGCCAGCAGCTTCGGACAGGGGGATATGAACACTGAAGCTTTCTTT
CASSFGQGDMNTEAFF
>TRBV10-3|-|TRBJ2-7|TRBD1
TGTGCCATCGCCCCACAGGGGGTTTACGAGCAGTACTTC
CAIAPQGVYEQYF
>TRBV11-2|once|TRBJ2-4|-
TGTGCCAGCAGCTTAGAGTTCGGCAAAAACATTCAGTACTTC
CASSLEFGKNIQYF
>TRBV28|-|TRBJ2-3|-
TGTGCCAGCAGTTCTATATGGGACAAGGCCACAGATACGCAGTATTTT
CASSSIWDKATDTQYF
>TRBV5-4|-|TRBJ1-2|TRBD1
TGTGCCAGCAGCGACAGGGGGCTCGGGAACTATGGCTACACCTTC
CASSDRGLGNYGYTF
>TRBV9|-|TRBJ2-7|TRBD2
TGTGCCAGCAGCGTAGGCAGTACTAGCGGGAGGTACGAGCAGTACTTC
CASSVGSTSGRYEQYF
>TRBV6-4|-|TRBJ1-5|-
TGTGCCAGCAGTGAGATAGGAGGGGCGGGTCAGCCCCAGCATTTT
CASSEIGGAGQPQHF
>TRBV7-2|-|TRBJ2-1|-
TGTGCCAGCAGCTCACGGGAGATCGCCTACAATGAGCAGTTCTTC
CASSSREIAYNEQFF
>TRBV6-4|medium-sized|TRBJ1-1|-
TGTGCCAGCAGTGACGGGGACTCGCCTACTGAAGCTTTCTTT
CASSDGDSPTEAFF
>TRBV6-1|-|TRBJ1-5|-
TGTGCCAGCACCCTCAGTGGGGCCCTCCATCAGCCCCAGCATTTT
CASTLSGALHQPQHF
>TRBV28|-|TRBJ2-4|TRBD2
TGTGCCAGCAGTTTAGCGGGGGAACCTGGGGCCAAAAACATTCAGTACTTC
CASSLAGEPGAKNIQYF
>TRBV19|few|TRBJ1-5|-
TGTGCCAGTAGTACCCTTCAGGGGATCCAGCCCCAGCATTTT
CASSTLQGIQPQHF
>TRBV2|-|TRBJ2-7|-
TGTGCCAGCTTACAGAGCTCCTACGAGCAGTACTTC
CASLQSSYEQYF
>TRBV6-5|-|TRBJ2-7|-
TGTGCCAGCAGTTACGCCGGGAACTCCTACGAGCAGTACTTC
CASSYAGNSYEQYF
>TRBV6-5|-|TRBJ1-3|-
TGTGCCAGCAGCCCTCGGAGAGTCTCTGGAAACACCATATATTTT
CASSPRRVSGNTIYF
>TRBV10-3|-|TRBJ2-3|TRBD2
TGTGCCATCAGGAGTAGCGGGAGCTATAGTACAGATACGCAGTATTTT
CAIRSSGSYSTDTQYF
>TRBV7-9|-|TRBJ2-1|-
TGTGCCAGCAGCTTTTTGGGATCGGCGGGAAGCAGGGATGAGCAGTTCTTC
CASSFLGSAGSRDEQFF
>TRBV23-1|-|TRBJ2-7|-
TGCGCCAGCAGTCTATCAGGACAGAGTAGCTCCTACGAGCAGTACTTC
CASSLSGQSSSYEQYF
>TRBV18|-|TRBJ2-3|TRBD2
TGTGCCAGCTCACCATCCGGACTAGAGACAGATACGCAGTATTTT
CASSPSGLETDTQYF
>TRBV19|-|TRBJ2-1|TRBD1
TGTGCCAGTAGTACTACAGGGGTCAATGAGCAGTTCTTC
CASSTTGVNEQFF
>TRBV29-1|-|TRBJ2-7|TRBD1
TGCAGCGTTTTCGGGACAGGGGTTACCTACGAGCAGTACTTC
CSVFGTGVTYEQYF
>TRBV7-3|-|TRBJ2-2|TRBD2
TGTGCCAGCAGCCGGGGACTAGCGGGATCCGGGGAGCTGTTTTTT
CASSRGLAGSGELFF
>TRBV11-3|-|TRBJ2-7|-
TGTGCCAGCAGCCAGGGGGGAACGGAGGTCTCCTACGAGCAGTACTTC
CASSQGGTEVSYEQYF
>TRBV5-1|-|TRBJ2-2|TRBD1
TGCGCCAGCAGCTCCCCGGGACAGGGAGACACCGGGGAGCTGTTTTTT
CASSSPGQGDTGELFF
>TRBV19|-|TRBJ1-2|TRBD1
TGTGCCAGTAGTATATTCGCCGGGACAGGGGGCGGATTCTATGGCTACACCTTC
CASSIFAGTGGGFYGYTF
>TRBV12-5|-|TRBJ1-5|TRBD1
TGTGCTAGTGGTTTGCGTATCGGACAGGGGGCGACTGACCGTCAGCCCCAGCATTTT
CASGLRIGQGATDRQPQHF
>TRBV9|-|TRBJ2-7|-
TGTGCCAGCAGCCCCACGCATTCGGGACTGGCTACCTACGAGCAGTACTTC
CASSPTHSGLATYEQYF
>TRBV29-1|-|TRBJ1-3|-
TGCAGCGTCAAGTCAAGCGGAAACACCATATATTTT
CSVKSSGNTIYF
>TRBV5-4|-|TRBJ2-1|-
TGTGCCAGCAGCTTGGGGGGCACAATGTCCTACAATGAGCAGTTCTTC
CASSLGGTMSYNEQFF
>TRBV11-2|-|TRBJ2-3|TRBD2
TGTGCCAGCAGCAGAGACCTGACTAGCGGCTACACAGATACGCAGTATTTT
CASSRDLTSGYTDTQYF
>TRBV6-5|-|TRBJ2-7|TRBD2
TGTGCCAGCAGCAGGGGACTAGCGGACTACGAGCAGTACTTC
CASSRGLADYEQYF
>TRBV5-4|-|TRBJ2-5|-
TGTGCCAGCAGCTTGGGGGGCGCTAGCGAGGAGACCCAGTACTTC
CASSLGGASEETQYF
>TRBV5-1|once|TRBJ2-1|-
TGCGCCAGCAGCGGAGGGATCGGGTCGGACAATGAGCAGTTCTTC
CASSGGIGSDNEQFF
>TRBV14|-|TRBJ2-7|TRBD1
TGTGCCAGCAGCCACCCGGACAGGGGGGGTCCTACCTACGAGCAGTACTTC
CASSHPDRGGPTYEQYF
>TRBV6-1|-|TRBJ1-5|-
TGTGCCAGCAGTGAATCGGGTTGGGGCAATCAGCCCCAGCATTTT
CASSESGWGNQPQHF
>TRBV7-9|-|TRBJ2-3|TRBD1
TGTGCCAGCAGCTATAATTTGCCGGGACAGGGGGCCGAAGATACGCAGTATTTT
CASSYNLPGQGAEDTQYF
>TRBV13|-|TRBJ1-1|-
TGTGCCAGCAGCTTAGGCGACAGAATGAACACTGAAGCTTTCTTT
CASSLGDRMNTEAFF
>TRBV2|once|TRBJ1-1|-
TGTGCCAGCAGTGCCGAGGACAATGAGTCCACTGAAGCTTTCTTT
CASSAEDNESTEAFF
>TRBV7-9|-|TRBJ2-7|TRBD2
TGTGCCAGCAGCTCCCCGGGACTAGCAAATTACGAGCAGTACTTC
CASSSPGLANYEQYF
>TRBV6-6|-|TRBJ2-4|-
TGTGCCAGCACGGGTGGTGCCAAAAACATTCAGTACTTC
CASTGGAKNIQYF